The entry that follows covers one T cell receptor beta chain sequence. Its antigen is still unknown. This sample is drawn from a study of cytomegalovirus exposure and HLA in healthy donors. Study-wide results and limits: Analysis was carried out at a later point, and it linked a missense DCLRE1C variant to TCR beta V- and J-gene trimming. Association with HLA alleles at 0.05 false discovery rate was found for 16,951 TCR beta sequences in a later analysis.

V lost 4 bases to trimming and J lost 5 bases, with 14 bases between them. Germline V CDR1 and CDR2: LNHDA, SQIVND (reference sequence). The CDR3 has 14 amino acids. Vbeta (60) and Jbeta (13) primers were used in the PCR. Repertoires were generated with immunoSEQ multiplex PCR, while TCRdb's copy carries only in-frame clones and drops some. The sample has 150,000 to 200,000 clones; the top ten hold approximately 0.72%. The specimen was PBMCs. This sequence was found in a woman aged 18-29 years in good health and CMV-seropositive. This chain links TRBV19 with TRBJ1-1; D might be TRBD1 (5 bases). CDR3: CASSRRGGGTEAFF. The CDR3 bases are TGTGCCAGTAGTAGGAGGGGAGGCGGAACTGAAGCTTTCTTT.